The entry that follows covers one T cell receptor beta chain sequence. This specimen belongs to a study of CD8 T cells in Susac syndrome. When the RNA was reverse transcribed, random hexamers were used with an input of roughly 0.45 to 1 ug. One entry per CDR3 protein, called by TCRdb with MiXCR from the immunoSEQ multiplex PCR reads. Here the sample spans about 300,000 distinct CDR3 sequences, 65% to 90% being singletons. With 3 bases removed from V and 3 bases from J, the gap between germline ends came to 6 bases. The CDR3 covers 12 residues. The germline V gene has CDR1 SQVTM and CDR2 ANQGSEA. This clonotype was sampled from a human donor with multiple sclerosis. Specimen: CD8+ T cells from PBMCs. The rearrangement joins TRBV29-1 to TRBJ2-1; D not resolved. CDR3 amino acids: CSVESRYNEQFF. DNA for the CDR3: TGCAGCGTTGAGTCCCGCTACAATGAGCAGTTCTTC.